One T cell receptor (beta chain) is described in this entry. This receptor's antigen is unknown. One base away there is no much larger clone; base qualities are not given. The data were taken from a study of T cells after yellow fever vaccination (dated by TCRdb to the late 2010s). Looking at the study overall: Libraries from fractions with low cell numbers were prepared with the SMART-Seq v4 Ultra Low Input RNA kit. To follow T-cell clones before and after both primary and booster YFV17D yellow fever vaccination, bulk TCR alpha and beta repertoires underwent longitudinal sequencing. Two healthy male donors made up the cohort, one aged 18 to 29 years and the other aged 30 to 39 years. Blood was drawn at multiple timepoints before and after primary and secondary immunization, with bulk PBMC replicates and cell subsets isolated. Results the study describes overall, beyond this receptor: A small fraction of clonotypes appeared in both the CD4 and CD8 compartments, likely as a result of convergent recombination. The secondary T-cell response was found to be weaker but faster than the primary response, with a peak reached on day 5 rather than on day 15. Computational filtering was required because FACS-sorted repertoires could contain abundant contaminating clonotypes from the bulk population. Most clones expanded after primary vaccination were re-detected after the booster (almost 98% of CD4 and approximately 88% of CD8), suggesting broad memory maintenance. Only a couple of donors were included in the study, so the extent to which the findings can be generalized is limited.

This specimen's treatment or condition label, interpreted: live attenuated yellow fever vaccine strain. At each blood-draw timepoint, two biological replicates of bulk PBMCs were collected. PBMCs were isolated from peripheral blood using a standard Ficoll-Paque protocol. TriZol was used to extract RNA from bulk PBMCs, from CD4 and CD8 fractions, and from dextramer-positive and dextramer-negative fractions. The CDR3 measures 13 amino acids from cysteine to phenylalanine. The entry retains the CDR3 DNA only, 39 bases that are in frame from base 1. V and J lose 0 bases and 9 bases, and a span of 11 bases separates them. TCR cDNA was synthesized by 5'RACE template switching, which introduced a universal primer site and unique molecular identifiers. cDNA synthesis was primed from both the TCR alpha and TCR beta constant segments. Library amplification involved two PCR steps, and the second step added sample barcodes and sequencing adapters. Libraries were sequenced on Illumina HiSeq 2500 (2x100 bp) or NovaSeq (2x150 bp). As for how the authors treated the data: MIGEC handled demultiplexing of reads and collapsing into UMI consensus sequences, while MiXCR performed V(D)J alignment. Vaccine-responding clonotypes were identified with edgeR using replicate PBMC samples, with FDR below 0.01 and a log2 fold change above 5 up to day 15 being required. CD4 or CD8 identity was assigned to each bulk clonotype according to whether the clonotype was present at higher abundance in the sequenced CD4 repertoire or the sequenced CD8 repertoire. TCRdb reprocessed the public reads (quality trimming at Q25 with fastp, clone calling with MiXCR) and kept in-frame beta chains. Every CDR3 protein is listed once, alongside the most common genes and DNA of its rows. For this entry, the V and J calls and clone size follow TCRdb and not the study's own pipeline. This sample lists 500,000 to 650,000 distinct CDR3 sequences; about a sixth were detected once. The top ten constitute 17% of the sample.

Sequenced material: PBMCs, taken about 5 days after the first yellow fever vaccination. This receptor was identified in a young man who received the YFV17D yellow fever vaccine. The V gene is TRBV12-3 or TRBV12-4 and the J gene is TRBJ1-2; the D segment could be TRBD1, given 5 matching bases. The sequenced DNA is TGTGCCAGCAGTTTAGCACCGCAGGGAAGCTACACCTTC. Translated, it gives CASSLAPQGSYTF.